This T cell receptor (beta chain) comes out of a study of blood T cells in healthy people across ages. Whole-study findings and limits: Relative to aged donors, long-lived donors carried more naive CD4+ cells and displayed higher diversity. Across samples, TCR beta diversity tracked strongly with naive T cell percentage.

PBMCs were isolated at a quantity of at least 7 million per sample. Notes on this clonotype: Its target is unknown.

A second about 7 to 12 cycle PCR used barcoded and J-beta primers. MiXCR was run by TCRdb on the 5' RACE reads, yielding one entry per CDR3 protein. The data contain 850,000 to 1,300,000 distinct CDR3 sequences, around 45% of them singletons. This CDR3 is 16 amino acids long. Germline V lookup: CDR1 SEHNR, CDR2 FQNEAQ (reference sequence). The ends lost 5 bases at V and 9 bases at J; junction bases unmatched: 14. The chain has TRBV7-9 and TRBJ2-4; TRBD1 aligns across 9 bases. The receptor's source is a woman in her sixties in good health. Material for sequencing was blood. CDR3: CASSPDTGTGWSIQYF. The CDR3 coding sequence is TGTGCCAGCAGCCCGGATACGGGGACAGGGTGGTCCATTCAGTACTTC. Using reference TRBV7-9 and TRBJ2-4 for the parts outside the CDR3, the full variable domain is DTGVSQNPRHKITKRGQNVTFRCDPISEHNRLYWYRQTLGQGPEFLTYFQNEAQLEKSRLLSDRFSAERPKGSFSTLEIQRTEQGDSAMYLCASSPDTGTGWSIQYFGAGTRLSVL.